The T cell receptor beta chain described here comes from a study of blood T cell repertoires in COVID-19. Study background: The United States, Italy and Spain were the sources of the acute and convalescent COVID-19 samples.

In the original processing: Nucleated cell counts were estimated from reference gene primer amplification. Sequencing used immunoSEQ multiplex PCR; TCRdb keeps in-frame clones, though not all of them. For V, J and clone size, that table is used; D and trimming come from the DNA. This table has about 310,000 clones, under 90% appearing once. Clinical histories supplied by participants themselves formed the basis of cohort assignment. Donors of Cohort 3 who recovered were those that had two negative PCRs, clearance, or symptom resolution. CDR1 SGHAT and CDR2 FQNNGV come from the germline V gene. The CDR3 is 16 amino acids. V was shortened by 2 bases and J by 7 bases, with 21 bases between the two germline ends.

Sequencing was performed on PBMCs or T cells enriched from blood (not recorded which). The chain links TRBV11-2 to TRBJ2-7; D not resolved. The clonotype comes from a man aged 55 to 70 who had recovered from COVID-19. The CDR3, as DNA: TGTGCCAGCAGCTTAACGCCCCTGGCCAGCCTGCGGGAGCAGTACTTC. This gives the protein CASSLTPLASLREQYF.